Each of the 16 T cell receptor beta chains below was sequenced from the same sample in a study of blood T cells in healthy people across ages. A sample-barcoded 5' primer and a J-beta primer mix were used in a second PCR of roughly 7 to 11 cycles. Using its own MiXCR run on the 5' RACE reads, TCRdb lists one record per CDR3 protein. The sample lists about 930,000 distinct CDR3 sequences, 25% to 30% seen once, with 10% to 13% in the top ten. This sample was shared with a second study, whose subject was T cells of mothers and their children.

Sequenced input: blood. The source is a woman aged 40 to 50 in good health.

The rearrangement joins TRBV4-1 to TRBJ2-3, with a tentative D call TRBD1 (6 bases). The germline V gene has CDR1 MGHRA and CDR2 YSYEKL. The germline V and J ends were trimmed by 3 bases and 4 bases, with 17 bases remaining between them. This CDR3 has 16 amino acids. The CDR3 is CASSQFSMGAADTQYF. The CDR3 nucleotides read TGCGCCAGCAGCCAGTTCTCGATGGGGGCCGCAGATACGCAGTATTTT.

This clonotype was counted a few times. The genes are TRBV7-3 and TRBJ2-2; 9 positions agree with TRBD1. With 5 bases clipped from V and 3 bases from J, the junction kept 7 bases outside the gene matches. The CDR3 consists of 16 residues. Germline V gene sequence: CDR1 SGHTA, CDR2 FQGTGA. The CDR3 region is CASSPTGGLDTGELFF. CDR3 DNA sequence: TGTGCCAGCAGCCCGACAGGGGGTTTAGACACCGGGGAGCTGTTTTTT.

The chain joins TRBV12-3 or TRBV12-4 to TRBJ2-7; 8 nucleotides line up with TRBD1. The CDR3 has 12 residues. J was trimmed by 6 bases and V by 7 bases; bases with no gene match: 5. The DNA for the CDR3 is TGTGCCAGCAACCGGGACAGGACCGAGCAGTACTTC. This translates into CASNRDRTEQYF.

This clonotype was counted at least ten times. The chain has TRBV28 and TRBJ2-5; 9 bases map to TRBD1. CDR3 size: 14 residues. The germline CDR1 and CDR2 sequences are MDHEN and SYDVKM. J lost 6 bases, V lost 8 bases, and 10 bases had no gene match. CDR3 loop: CASGSPGQGQTQYF. DNA for the CDR3: TGTGCCAGCGGCTCCCCGGGACAGGGACAGACCCAGTACTTC. Using reference TRBV28 and TRBJ2-5 for the parts outside the CDR3, the full variable domain is DVKVTQSSRYLVKRTGEKVFLECVQDMDHENMFWYRQDPGLGLRLIYFSYDVKMKEKGDIPEGYSVSREKKERFSLILESASTNQTSMYLCASGSPGQGQTQYFGPGTRLLVL.

The chain recombines TRBV6-6 with TRBJ2-5, with TRBD1 identical over 8 bases. The CDR3 loop spans 11 amino acids. The germline gives CDR1 MNHNY, CDR2 SVGAGI (reference sequence). V gave up 4 bases and J gave up 12 bases; unmatched junction bases: 4. This CDR3 is CASSSQGAKYF. The DNA for the CDR3 is TGTGCCAGCAGTTCCCAGGGGGCCAAGTACTTC.

The genes are TRBV12-3 or TRBV12-4 and TRBJ1-1; 7 bases line up with TRBD1. The V gene end was trimmed by 3 bases and the J gene end by 9 bases; junction bases not matched to a gene: 7. This CDR3 comprises 13 residues. CDR3 sequence reads: CASSFRGRGKAFF. The CDR3 coding sequence is TGTGCCAGCAGTTTCCGGGGCAGGGGGAAAGCTTTCTTT.

In this sample, this clonotype turned up a few times. This chain connects TRBV29-1 to TRBJ2-7, with 10 bases lining up with TRBD1. Trimming took 5 bases from V and 2 from J; bases not matched to a gene: 3. The CDR3 loop spans 13 amino acids. Germline V gene sequence: CDR1 SQVTM, CDR2 ANQGSEA. CDR3 sequence: CSVRGQGTYEQYF. The CDR3 nucleotides read TGCAGCGTTCGGGGACAGGGGACCTACGAGCAGTACTTC.

This clonotype was seen a handful of times. This chain uses TRBV11-2 with TRBJ2-1; 8 bases line up with TRBD2. V dropped 0 bases and J dropped 0; count of bases not matched to a gene: 7. The CDR3 has 18 amino acids. The germline V gene encodes CDR1 SGHAT and CDR2 FQNNGV. The DNA of the CDR3 is TGTGCCAGCAGCTTAGATCGGGGCGGGGGGATCTCCTACAATGAGCAGTTCTTC. This encodes CASSLDRGGGISYNEQFF.

This clonotype was seen ten or more times. V gene TRBV27 combines with J gene TRBJ2-1, with 9 bases fitting TRBD1. V was clipped by 2 bases and J by 4 bases; unmatched bases: 6. The CDR3 is 16 residues long. CDR1 and CDR2 from the germline V gene are MNHEY and SMNVEV (reference sequence). The CDR3 DNA is TGTGCCAGCAGTTTACCCGGACAGGGGCGATACAATGAGCAGTTCTTC. Translated, it gives CASSLPGQGRYNEQFF.

This clonotype has a count of ten or more. The chain is built from TRBV6-8 and TRBJ2-7, with D perhaps being TRBD1 or TRBD2 (5 bases each). CDR1 is MNHGY, CDR2 SAAAGT, per germline. The V gene lost 8 bases and the J gene lost 0 bases, with 11 bases spanning the gap. CDR3 length: 13 amino acids. The DNA for the CDR3 is TGTGCCAGCCCTGGGACGGACTCCTACGAGCAGTACTTC. Translating gives CASPGTDSYEQYF.

The J gene is TRBJ1-4, the V gene TRBV12-3 or TRBV12-4; D is unresolved. Trimming took 2 bases from V and 5 from J, leaving 21 bases between them. The CDR3 contains 18 residues. CDR3 protein: CASSLKFGSTNQNEKLFF. Written as DNA, the CDR3 is TGTGCCAGCAGTTTAAAGTTTGGGAGTACAAATCAAAATGAAAAACTGTTTTTT.

Ten or more counts support this clonotype. Here the CDR3 DNA reads TGTGCCAGCAGTTACGCTTCGGGAGGGAATGGCTACACCTTC. This translates into CASSYASGGNGYTF. The rearrangement links TRBV6-5 to TRBJ1-2; D not resolved. CDR1 is MNHEY, CDR2 SVGAGI, per germline. The V and J ends lost 2 bases and 6 bases respectively, with 13 bases between them. The CDR3 has 14 residues.

J is TRBJ2-5 and V is TRBV29-1; D possibly uses TRBD1 or TRBD2 (5 bases each). The CDR3 extends over 11 amino acids. Trimming pared 6 bases from V and 6 bases from J, leaving 11 bases between. The V gene's germline CDR1 is SQVTM and CDR2 ANQGSEA. The CDR3 sequence: CSVDGGQTQYF. The CDR3 DNA reads TGCAGCGTGGATGGGGGACAGACCCAGTACTTC.

The rearrangement uses TRBV24-1 and TRBJ1-2, with D unclear. V was trimmed by 3 bases and J by 4 bases, leaving 14 bases between them. The CDR3 spans 15 residues. Germline V gene lookup returns CDR1 KGHDR and CDR2 SFDVKD. The CDR3 is CATSDSRQGGYGYTF. CDR3 bases: TGTGCCACCAGTGATAGCAGACAAGGCGGCTATGGCTACACCTTC.

This clonotype showed up many times. V and J are TRBV7-2 and TRBJ1-2; no definite D call. The CDR3 is made up of 12 amino acids. Germline V CDR1 and CDR2: SGHTA, FQGNSA. V lost 6 bases, J lost 2 bases, and 7 bases lay in between. CDR3 nucleotide sequence: TGTGCCAGCAGGGACGGGAACTATGGCTACACCTTC. It encodes CASRDGNYGYTF.

This clonotype was recorded many times. This chain connects TRBV27 to TRBJ2-7; 11 bases map to TRBD1. Germline V lookup: CDR1 MNHEY, CDR2 SMNVEV (reference sequence). After removal of 4 bases from V and 1 base from J, the junction contained 3 bases not matched to a gene. The CDR3 has 15 amino acids. The CDR3 DNA sequence: TGTGCCAGCAGTTACGGGACAGGGGGTTCCTACGAGCAGTACTTC. It yields the protein CASSYGTGGSYEQYF.